This TCR beta chain emerged from a study of blood T cell repertoires in COVID-19. Study-wide context: COVID-19 samples from acute and convalescent phases originated in the United States, Italy and Spain. PBMCs, B-cell-depleted T cells, or T cells provided the cDNA or gDNA that made up the material.

In the source study's methods: Nucleated cell counts were estimated from reference gene primer amplification. Clones were sequenced by immunoSEQ multiplex PCR, and TCRdb holds only the in-frame ones, with some missing. V and J calls and clone size are given by that table; D and trimming were obtained from the DNA. The sample lists 150,000 to 180,000 clones; about 80% were seen once. Patients of the Seattle cohort, enrolled during active infection, were followed longitudinally. The CDR3 spans 13 residues. Trimming took off 2 bases at V and 3 bases at J, with 6 bases between the two ends. CDR1 is LNHNV, CDR2 YYDKDF, per germline (reference sequence).

The chain is built from TRBV15 and TRBJ2-3; no definite D call. The receptor was derived from a woman in her fifties or sixties with COVID-19, enrolled during active disease. The sample was peripheral blood. The CDR3 bases are TGTGCCACCAGCAGACCCGAGACAGATACGCAGTATTTT. Residues: CATSRPETDTQYF.